Listed below are T cell receptor beta chains from one sample, sequenced in a study of pediatric ulcerative colitis. TCRdb's copy holds only in-frame clones and misses some; the assay was immunoSEQ multiplex PCR. Among around 34,000 clones, about three quarters were seen once, and the ten largest hold approximately 1%. The sample taken for sequencing was gut tissue. The receptor source for this set is a boy between 10 and 17 years old with mild ulcerative colitis. The CDR3 runs from the conserved cysteine through the conserved F or W. A D gene is named only where the DNA matches it firmly. Some rows mark clone size as missing; the rest say once, few, many or name a class of expanded clone.

d_gene,j_gene,v_gene,abundance,CDR3nt,CDR3aa
.,TRBJ1-2,TRBV29-1,.,TGCAGCGTTGGCGACTACTTCCGGGGCTATGGCTACACCTTC,CSVGDYFRGYGYTF
TRBD1,TRBJ1-1,TRBV30,.,TGTGCCTGGAGTGTGGGACAGTTATTTGAAGCTTTCTTT,CAWSVGQLFEAFF
.,TRBJ2-1,TRBV10-3,.,TGTGCCATCAGAGCCCGGGACTCGGCCAATGAGCAGTTCTTC,CAIRARDSANEQFF
TRBD2,TRBJ2-1,TRBV4-2,.,TGTGCCAGCAGCCAAGAACGGGGGGTCTATGAGCAGTTCTTC,CASSQERGVYEQFF
.,TRBJ2-1,TRBV5-8,.,TGTGCCAGCAGCTTGGAGGAGGGGCTGGAGCAGTTCTTC,CASSLEEGLEQFF
TRBD1,TRBJ1-2,TRBV5-4,.,TGTGCCAGCAGCAAATGGGACAGCCCCCCGGCGTATGGCTACACCTTC,CASSKWDSPPAYGYTF
TRBD1,TRBJ1-1,TRBV7-9,.,TGTGCCAGCAGCTTAGCGGGCCTAGGACAGGGTTCCTCTGAAGCTTTCTTT,CASSLAGLGQGSSEAFF
.,TRBJ1-3,TRBV4-2,.,TGTGCCAGCAGCCAAATTAGGGGTGGAGGAAACACCATATATTTT,CASSQIRGGGNTIYF
.,TRBJ2-5,TRBV5-1,.,TGCGCCAGCAGCTTGGATTGGGGAGAGACCCAGTACTTC,CASSLDWGETQYF
.,TRBJ1-1,TRBV5-6,.,TGTGCCAGCAGCTTTGGTTTGGCCTTAGACACGCTCTTT,CASSFGLALDTLF
TRBD1,TRBJ1-2,TRBV6-6,.,TGTGCCAGCAGTTACGGGACAGGTCATGGCTACACCTTC,CASSYGTGHGYTF
TRBD2,TRBJ2-2,TRBV7-2,.,TGTGCCAGCAGCTTAGCTAGGACTAGCGGAACCGGGGAGCTGTTTTTT,CASSLARTSGTGELFF
TRBD1,TRBJ2-7,TRBV9,.,TGTGCCAGCAGCGTAGGGGTGGGACAGAGCTACGAGCAGTACTTC,CASSVGVGQSYEQYF
.,TRBJ1-1,TRBV5-1,.,TGCGCCAGCAGCTTTCAAATGAACACTGAAGCTTTCTTT,CASSFQMNTEAFF
.,TRBJ1-4,TRBV2,.,TGTGCCAGCAGTGAAAGGACCACGAGTGAAAAACTGTTTTTT,CASSERTTSEKLFF
TRBD1,TRBJ1-6,TRBV10-3,.,TGTGCCATCAGGGGACAGGGGAATTCACCCCTCCACTTT,CAIRGQGNSPLHF
TRBD1,TRBJ2-7,TRBV5-1,.,TGCGCCAGCAGCTTGGGGACAGGGAATCTCGAGCAGTACTTC,CASSLGTGNLEQYF
TRBD1,TRBJ2-5,TRBV7-8,.,TGTGCCAGCAGCTATTGGACAGGGAAGGCGGAGACCCAGTACTTC,CASSYWTGKAETQYF
TRBD1,TRBJ1-5,TRBV30,.,TGTGCCTGGTCAGGGGGAGTGGATCAGCCCCAGCATTTT,CAWSGGVDQPQHF
TRBD1,TRBJ2-2,TRBV6-1,.,TGTGCCAGCAGTGAATTCCGGACAGGGTGGGACACCGGGGAGCTGTTTTTT,CASSEFRTGWDTGELFF
TRBD1,TRBJ1-2,TRBV7-8,.,TGTGCCAGCAGCTTAACAGGGGAAGAGGGCTACACCTTC,CASSLTGEEGYTF
.,TRBJ1-2,TRBV7-9,once,TGTGCCAGCAGCTTAGTAGGGGATCCTAACTATGGCTACACCTTC,CASSLVGDPNYGYTF
.,TRBJ2-7,TRBV5-5,few,TGTGCCAGCAGCTCGTGGACCTACTACGAGCAGTACTTC,CASSSWTYYEQYF
TRBD2,TRBJ2-4,TRBV7-2,.,TGTGCCAGCAGTCGCGGGGGGGCCAACATTCAGTACTTC,CASSRGGANIQYF
TRBD1,TRBJ2-2,TRBV10-2,.,TGCGCCAGCGGAAGACAGGGTTTCACCGGGGAGCTGTTTTTT,CASGRQGFTGELFF
TRBD1,TRBJ1-2,TRBV6-1,once,TGTGCCAGCAGTGAGGGGACAGGGGCGGTCTATGGCTACACCTTC,CASSEGTGAVYGYTF
.,TRBJ1-1,TRBV6-5,.,TGTGCCAGCAGTTACCGAGCGCGGGGGACTGAAGCTTTCTTT,CASSYRARGTEAFF
.,TRBJ2-7,TRBV29-1,.,TGCAGCGCCCGGCCCAGGGGCGCCGGCGAGCAGTACTTC,CSARPRGAGEQYF
.,TRBJ1-1,TRBV6-1,.,TGTGCCAGCAGTGGCCTCCCGGGCACTGAAGCTTTCTTT,CASSGLPGTEAFF
.,TRBJ2-2,TRBV2,.,TGTGCCAGCAGCCAACAGGCCCCCGACAACACCGGGGAGCTGTTTTTT,CASSQQAPDNTGELFF
.,TRBJ1-2,TRBV2,.,TGTGCCAGCAGACTTGGGACTAACTTCTATGGCTACACCTTC,CASRLGTNFYGYTF
.,TRBJ1-5,TRBV19,once,TGTGCCAGTAGTATAGGAGCAGAACGAGGGCAGCCCCAGCATTTT,CASSIGAERGQPQHF
.,TRBJ1-2,TRBV27,.,TGTGCCAGCAGTTTACGGGGGATCTATGGCTACACCTTC,CASSLRGIYGYTF
.,TRBJ2-7,TRBV5-4,.,TGTGCCAGCCGCAGGTGGGGATCAGGGTGGGACGAGCAGTACTTC,CASRRWGSGWDEQYF
TRBD2,TRBJ2-1,TRBV9,.,TGTGCCAGCAGCGTAGTACCGACTAGCGGGGTCGGTGAGCAGTTCTTC,CASSVVPTSGVGEQFF
.,TRBJ1-6,TRBV10-3,.,TGTGCCATCGCTAGGGACACCTTTGGATCACCCCTCCACTTT,CAIARDTFGSPLHF
.,TRBJ2-3,TRBV30,.,TGTGCCTGGAGTGTACTAGTGGGGGGTCTTGATACGCAGTATTTT,CAWSVLVGGLDTQYF
TRBD2,TRBJ2-3,TRBV19,.,TGTGCCAGTAGTATAATGGGGGGGGACACAGATACGCAGTATTTT,CASSIMGGDTDTQYF
.,TRBJ2-1,TRBV7-9,.,TGTGCCAGCAGCTTACCAGGGCGCAATGAGCAGTTCTTC,CASSLPGRNEQFF
TRBD1,TRBJ1-4,TRBV19,.,TGTGCCAGTAGCGGGACAGGCGGGGAAAAACTGTTTTTT,CASSGTGGEKLFF
TRBD2,TRBJ2-1,TRBV10-3,.,TGTGCCATCAGTGCGTCCATGGGCGGGGGGGTTAGCTCCTACAATGAGCAGTTCTTC,CAISASMGGGVSSYNEQFF
TRBD1,TRBJ1-6,TRBV30,.,TGTGCCTGGAGTGTACAGGGGTTTTCACCCCTCCACTTT,CAWSVQGFSPLHF